In this sample, the clone carrying this T cell receptor (beta chain) turned up once. Germline CDR1 reads MDHEN; CDR2 reads SYDVKM. The junction had 2 bases not matched to a gene; V was cut back by 6 bases and J by 5 bases. This CDR3 region has 15 residues. The data were taken from a study of blood T cell repertoires in COVID-19. For the study at large: Material from acute and convalescent COVID-19 was sourced from the United States, Italy and Spain. T cells, B-cell-depleted T cells, or PBMCs supplied cDNA or gDNA.

Data came from immunoSEQ multiplex PCR; TCRdb stores just in-frame clones and leaves some out. The sample holds about 200,000 clones, around four fifths seen once. The chain recombines TRBV28 with TRBJ2-1, with 15 bases fitting TRBD2. This TCR was sampled from a man aged 55 to 70 with COVID-19, enrolled during active disease. Source material: peripheral blood. The CDR3 sequence is CASRGLAGGDNEQFF. CDR3 bases: TGTGCCAGCAGGGGACTAGCGGGAGGCGACAATGAGCAGTTCTTC.